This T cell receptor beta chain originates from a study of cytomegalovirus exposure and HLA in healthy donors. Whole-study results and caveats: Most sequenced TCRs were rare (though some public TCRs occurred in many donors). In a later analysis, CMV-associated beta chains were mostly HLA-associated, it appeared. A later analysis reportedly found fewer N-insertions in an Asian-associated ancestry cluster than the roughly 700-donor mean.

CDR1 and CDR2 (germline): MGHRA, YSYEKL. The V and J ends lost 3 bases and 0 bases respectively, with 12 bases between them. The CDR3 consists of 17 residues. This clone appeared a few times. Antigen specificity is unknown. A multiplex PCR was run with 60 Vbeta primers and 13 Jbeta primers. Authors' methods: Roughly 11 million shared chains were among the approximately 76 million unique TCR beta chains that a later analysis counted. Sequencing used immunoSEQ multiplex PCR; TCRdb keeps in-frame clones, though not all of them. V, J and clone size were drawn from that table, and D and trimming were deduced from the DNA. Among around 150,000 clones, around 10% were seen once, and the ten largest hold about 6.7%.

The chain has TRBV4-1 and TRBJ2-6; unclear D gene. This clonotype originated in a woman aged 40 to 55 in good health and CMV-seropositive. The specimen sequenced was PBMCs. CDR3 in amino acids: CASSQSTAISGANVLTF. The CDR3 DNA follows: TGCGCCAGCAGCCAGAGTACCGCGATCTCTGGGGCCAACGTCCTGACTTTC.